Sequencing of this TCR beta chain was carried out in a study of post-analysis software for immune sequencing data. Study-level information: The patients showed relapsing-remitting, secondary progressive and progressive-relapsing multiple sclerosis courses. Findings and limits, study-wide: About five TRBV segments were more frequent in patients than controls; TRBV5-6, TRBV5-1 and TRBV20-1 belonged to this group. Multiple sclerosis was associated with a significant reduction in normalized Chao1 diversity relative to controls.

TCR beta cDNA libraries included unique molecular identifiers. T cells numbering 1 to 10 million gave rise to roughly 0.5 million cDNA molecules. TCRdb itself ran the PCR reads through MiXCR, one entry per CDR3 protein. This sample has some 690,000 distinct CDR3 sequences; 55% to 70% occur once, and the top ten carry about 11%. Germline CDR1 DFQATT, CDR2 SNEGSKA (reference sequence). This CDR3 has 15 amino acids. Losses at the gene ends were 1 base for V and 4 bases for J; bases not matched to a gene: 4. This clonotype was seen a few times. What it binds is not known. The chain employs TRBV20-1 and TRBJ2-3, with 11 bases matching TRBD2. The TCR comes from a girl aged 2-10 years with multiple sclerosis. Specimen: blood. The CDR3 spells CSARASGGMSDTQYF. In DNA, the CDR3 is TGCAGTGCTAGAGCTAGCGGGGGGATGTCAGATACGCAGTATTTT.